What follows are 22 T cell receptor beta chains derived from one specimen sequenced in a study of cytomegalovirus exposure and HLA in healthy donors. PCR employed 60 Vbeta and 13 Jbeta primers. Here immunoSEQ multiplex PCR was the method, and the copy in TCRdb shows in-frame clones only, minus some. The data contain 150,000 to 200,000 clones, 80% of them singletons. Specimen: PBMCs. The receptor source for this set is a human donor in good health.

The CDR3 spells CASSQDRPGLYGYTF. The CDR3 DNA reads TGCGCCAGCAGCCAAGATCGACCAGGGCTATATGGCTACACCTTC. V usage is TRBV4-1 and J usage is TRBJ1-2; perhaps TRBD1 as D (5 bases). This CDR3 region has 15 residues. V was cut by 0 bases and J by 5 bases, with 13 bases left in between. Per germline, CDR1 MGHRA and CDR2 YSYEKL.

The V call is TRBV5-1, the J call TRBJ2-4; D is uncertain. CDR3 length: 13 amino acids. V was trimmed by 5 bases and J by 1 base, leaving 7 bases between them. Germline V gives CDR1 SGHRS, CDR2 YFSETQ. In nucleotides, the CDR3 is TGCGCCAGCAGTAACACGGCCAAAAACATTCAGTACTTC. This translates into CASSNTAKNIQYF.

The chain joins TRBV14 to TRBJ2-7, with 7 bases that match TRBD1. With 0 bases clipped from V and 0 bases from J, the junction kept 2 bases outside the gene matches. The CDR3 sequence is 15 residues long. Germline-derived CDR1 and CDR2 are SGHDN and FVKESK. The CDR3 DNA sequence: TGTGCCAGCAGCCAAGAACCAGGGGGCTCCTACGAGCAGTACTTC. Translating gives CASSQEPGGSYEQYF.

CDR3 residues: CASSLGPGRYNEQFF. For the CDR3, the DNA is TGTGCCAGCAGCTTAGGACCCGGGAGGTACAATGAGCAGTTCTTC. The chain carries TRBV7-2 and TRBJ2-1; 7 positions agree with TRBD2. This CDR3 is 15 amino acids long. J gave up 4 bases and V 1 base, and 4 bases lay outside the gene matches. CDR1 is SGHTA, CDR2 FQGNSA, per germline.

The V and J genes are TRBV27 and TRBJ1-1, with 9 bases matching TRBD1. CDR1 and CDR2 (germline): MNHEY, SMNVEV (reference sequence). CDR3 length: 16 amino acids. J lost 2 bases, V lost 5 bases, and 9 bases had no gene match. CDR3 sequence (DNA): TGTGCCAGCAGTGAAATCCCGGGACAGGGAAACACTGAAGCTTTCTTT. The encoded protein is CASSEIPGQGNTEAFF.

V gene TRBV11-2 combines with J gene TRBJ2-7, with 11 positions matching TRBD2. Germline V CDR1 and CDR2: SGHAT, FQNNGV. The CDR3 is 18 residues long. V gave up 4 bases and J gave up 4 bases; unmatched junction bases: 15. CDR3 residues: CASSSKVAGGPGRYEQYF. The CDR3 DNA follows: TGTGCCAGCAGCTCGAAGGTAGCGGGGGGGCCTGGTAGGTACGAGCAGTACTTC.

The CDR3 DNA follows: TGTGCCAGCTCACCACCGGGGACAGGGAACACTGAAGCTTTCTTT. It specifies CASSPPGTGNTEAFF. The chain uses TRBV18 and TRBJ1-1; TRBD1 agrees at 8 bases. This CDR3 is built from 15 residues. J was trimmed by 1 base and V by 0 bases; bases with no gene match: 1. Looked up from germline, CDR1 is KGHSH and CDR2 is LQKENI.

V and J are TRBV25-1 and TRBJ2-1; TRBD2 matches 10 bases. Germline V gene sequence: CDR1 MGHDK, CDR2 SYGVNS. With 4 bases clipped from V and 10 bases from J, the junction kept 10 bases outside the gene matches. This CDR3 comprises 15 residues. The CDR3 nucleotides read TGTGCCAGCAGTGGGTCGGCTAGCGGGGGTTCCGAGCAGTTCTTC. This gives the protein CASSGSASGGSEQFF.

The chain combines TRBV6-5 with TRBJ1-2; 8 bases agree with TRBD1. The V gene end was trimmed by 5 bases and the J gene end by 7 bases; junction bases not matched to a gene: 0. The germline CDR1 and CDR2 sequences are MNHEY and SVGAGI. The CDR3 covers 11 residues. The DNA of the CDR3 is TGTGCCAGCAGTCAGGGGGCTGGCTACACCTTC. It translates to CASSQGAGYTF.

Only one count was recorded for this clone. The chain has TRBV10-1 and TRBJ2-4; 7 bases line up with TRBD1. After removal of 6 bases from V and 4 bases from J, the junction contained 6 bases not matched to a gene. The CDR3 extends over 14 amino acids. Germline-derived CDR1 and CDR2 are WNHNN and SYGVQD (reference sequence). The CDR3 sequence: CASRRDSKKNIQYF. The CDR3 coding sequence is TGCGCCAGCAGACGGGACAGCAAAAAAAACATTCAGTACTTC.

About this clone itself: Other DNA sequences in the sample encode the same CDR3. V is TRBV7-2 and J is TRBJ1-2; TRBD1 matches at 9 bases. From germline, CDR1 is SGHTA and CDR2 FQGNSA. The CDR3 has 14 residues. The V segment lost 2 bases and the J segment 5 bases; nucleotides outside the gene matches: 3. Here the CDR3 reads CASSLQGQGYGYTF. The DNA for the CDR3 is TGTGCCAGCAGCTTACAGGGACAGGGTTATGGCTACACCTTC.

The chain uses TRBV15 and TRBJ1-5; D is unresolved. V was cut by 1 base and J by 2 bases, with 6 bases left in between. CDR1 is LNHNV, CDR2 YYDKDF, per germline (reference sequence). The CDR3 spans 14 residues. This CDR3 is CATSRARGNQPQHF. The CDR3 DNA reads TGTGCCACCAGCAGAGCCCGTGGCAATCAGCCCCAGCATTTT.

This chain links TRBV7-3 with TRBJ1-2; a possible D gene is TRBD1 (5 bases). CDR1 is SGHTA and CDR2 is FQGTGA in the germline V gene. This CDR3 has 13 residues. The V end lost 2 bases, the J end lost 3 bases, and 7 bases lay between the germline ends. CDR3 coding DNA: TGTGCCAGCAGCTTAGGAGGGGACTATGGCTACACCTTC. Translating gives CASSLGGDYGYTF. Based on the CDR3 plus reference TRBV7-3 and TRBJ1-2, the full variable domain is GAGVSQTPSNKVTEKGKYVELRCDPISGHTALYWYRQSLGQGPEFLIYFQGTGAADDSGLPNDRFFAVRPEGSVSTLKIQRTERGDSAVYLCASSLGGDYGYTFGSGTRLTVV.

This chain uses TRBV7-2 with TRBJ2-5; 9 bases are a match to TRBD2. Looked up from germline, CDR1 is SGHTA and CDR2 is FQGNSA. The V and J ends lost 1 base and 5 bases, in that order; junction bases with no gene match: 8. This CDR3 region has 16 residues. Written as DNA, the CDR3 is TGTGCCAGCAGCTTAGGTCTAGCGGGGAGGGGGGAGACCCAGTACTTC. Translated, it gives CASSLGLAGRGETQYF.

The chain's CDR3 is CASSRGGNTGELFF. The CDR3 DNA reads as TGTGCCAGCAGCCGCGGAGGGAACACCGGGGAGCTGTTTTTT. This sequence joins TRBV5-4 and TRBJ2-2; D may be TRBD2 (5 bases). The CDR3 runs to 14 residues. V shed 4 bases and J shed 1 base, with 8 bases lying between them. Germline loops: CDR1 SGHNT, CDR2 YYREEE (reference sequence).

The rearrangement uses TRBV2 and TRBJ1-1, with 11 bases matching TRBD1. In germline, CDR1 is SNHLY, CDR2 FYNNEI. The CDR3 contains 13 residues. With 6 bases clipped from V and 11 bases from J, the junction kept 8 bases outside the gene matches. CDR3 bases: TGTGCCAGCAGAGGGACAGGGGGTGTAGTGGCTTTCTTT. Its translation: CASRGTGGVVAFF.

This chain links TRBV19 with TRBJ2-3, with 14 bases lining up with TRBD2. The germline V gene encodes CDR1 LNHDA and CDR2 SQIVND (reference sequence). This CDR3 spans 18 amino acids. V trimming: 7 bases; J trimming: 1 base; junction bases outside the gene matches: 10. The CDR3 sequence: CASKKYQGLAGGTDTQYF. CDR3 nucleotides: TGTGCCAGTAAAAAATACCAGGGACTAGCGGGGGGCACAGATACGCAGTATTTT.

This chain uses TRBV2 with TRBJ2-5, with a tentative D call TRBD1 (6 bases). Trimming shortened V by 10 bases and J by 3 bases, and 12 bases separated the two germline ends. The CDR3 has 12 residues. CDR1 and CDR2 (germline): SNHLY, FYNNEI. CDR3 DNA sequence: TGTGCCACGGGGAAGGGGGAAGAGACCCAGTACTTC. It specifies CATGKGEETQYF.

This chain links TRBV6-6 with TRBJ1-1; 7 positions agree with TRBD1. The CDR3 runs 14 residues. The germline V gene encodes CDR1 MNHNY and CDR2 SVGAGI (reference sequence). After removal of 6 bases from V and 4 bases from J, the junction contained 8 bases not matched to a gene. CDR3 region: CASSRGEWTTEAFF. CDR3 nucleotide sequence: TGTGCCAGCAGCAGGGGGGAGTGGACCACTGAAGCTTTCTTT.

The chain is built from TRBV2 and TRBJ2-3, with TRBD2 matching 8 bases. The CDR3 runs to 15 residues. The germline V gene has CDR1 SNHLY and CDR2 FYNNEI. V lost 5 bases and J lost 4; bases outside the gene matches: 8. The CDR3, as DNA: TGTGCCAGCAGTACGGGACTAGAAGGCGCAGATACGCAGTATTTT. Protein sequence: CASSTGLEGADTQYF.

This clone was found a few times. The chain combines TRBV10-3 with TRBJ1-5, with a possible D match to TRBD1 (5 bases). Germline assignment: CDR1 ENHRY and CDR2 SYGVKD. The CDR3 spans 15 residues. The germline V and J ends were trimmed by 4 bases and 2 bases, with 12 bases remaining between them. CDR3 in amino acids: CAISGGAYGNQPQHF. CDR3 in DNA: TGTGCCATCAGTGGCGGGGCGTATGGCAATCAGCCCCAGCATTTT.

The chain joins TRBV19 to TRBJ1-2; 10 bases are a match to TRBD1. The CDR3 totals 16 residues. Germline CDR1 LNHDA, CDR2 SQIVND (reference sequence). Unmatched junction bases numbered 11, after V lost 5 bases and J lost 5 bases. CDR3 protein: CASSDEPTGGFYGYTF. The CDR3 DNA follows: TGTGCCAGTAGTGACGAACCGACAGGGGGCTTTTATGGCTACACCTTC.